This TCR beta chain derives from a study of T cells in tuberculosis. Clones were read by immunoSEQ multiplex PCR, and TCRdb kept only the in-frame ones, dropping some. Seen here are fewer than 55,000 clones, roughly 96% observed once, and the top ten hold about 1.5%. Overall study findings and caveats: Active tuberculosis patients had shorter CDR3-alpha; the beta difference was nonsignificant.

On this clone: As yet, its antigen is unknown.

The CDR3 runs 19 residues. Trimming cost V 7 bases and J 0 bases; bases outside gene matches: 13. Germline lookup yields CDR1 LNHDA and CDR2 SQIVND (reference sequence). Time point defined: new active TB diagnosis, blood taken before or within 7 days of starting treatment. Each clinical donor contributed on average approximately 90,000 T cells from unsorted cryopreserved PBMC. The V gene is TRBV19, the J gene TRBJ2-1; TRBD2 matches 12 bases. This sample comprised PBMCs, obtained at tuberculosis diagnosis. This receptor was identified in an adult with tuberculosis. CDR3: CASNNGTSGRTFSYNEQFF. In nucleotides, the CDR3 is TGTGCCAGTAATAACGGTACTAGCGGGAGGACGTTCTCCTACAATGAGCAGTTCTTC. Based on the CDR3 plus reference TRBV19 and TRBJ2-1, the full variable domain is DGGITQSPKYLFRKEGQNVTLSCEQNLNHDAMYWYRQDPGQGLRLIYYSQIVNDFQKGDIAEGYSVSREKKESFPLTVTSAQKNPTAFYLCASNNGTSGRTFSYNEQFFGPGTRLTVL.